A single sample is the source of the 31 T cell receptor beta chains below, sequenced in a study of shared clonotypes between healthy human individuals. The protocol was immunoSEQ multiplex PCR, while the TCRdb copy is restricted to in-frame clones and leaves out a portion. The table lists about 2.5 million clones, about 90% of them singletons. The source material was naive CD4+ T cells from PBMCs. Subset given: CD45RA+ positively selected. The receptors were sampled from a man younger than 35 in good health. Some clones in this sample may be carry-over from other donors' samples.

The chain uses TRBV4-3 and TRBJ2-7; 8 bases fit TRBD2. This CDR3 spans 16 amino acids. CDR1 is LGHNA, CDR2 YSLEER, per germline. The trim removed 0 bases at V and 6 bases at J, leaving 10 bases unmatched. This CDR3 reads CASSQDIAGGAIEQYF. DNA for the CDR3: TGCGCCAGCAGCCAAGATATCGCGGGAGGTGCTATCGAGCAGTACTTC.

This chain connects TRBV30 to TRBJ2-2, with D perhaps TRBD2 (6 bases). CDR3 length: 15 amino acids. Trimming removed 3 bases from V and 6 bases from J, with 17 bases in between. In germline, CDR1 is GTSNPN, CDR2 SVGIG (reference sequence). CDR3: CAWSPGRSGAGELFF. CDR3 nucleotides: TGTGCCTGGAGCCCCGGTCGTTCGGGGGCCGGGGAGCTGTTTTTT.

The rearrangement uses TRBV7-2 and TRBJ2-7; 8 nucleotides match TRBD2. Germline V gives CDR1 SGHTA, CDR2 FQGNSA. This CDR3 is 16 amino acids long. V shed 2 bases, J shed 2 bases, and the junction held 8 bases outside the gene matches. The CDR3 here is CASSLLATSGTYEQYF. The DNA of the CDR3 is TGTGCCAGCAGCTTATTGGCAACTAGCGGAACCTACGAGCAGTACTTC.

As concerns this clone: Other DNA sequences in the sample encode the same CDR3. The chain links TRBV7-2 to TRBJ2-1, with a weak D call TRBD2 (5 bases). The germline gives CDR1 SGHTA, CDR2 FQGNSA. The ends were cut back, 5 bases at V and 3 bases at J, with 14 bases in the middle. The CDR3 sequence is 15 residues long. The CDR3 DNA reads TGTGCCAGCAGCAAGGACCGGGGAAGCTACAATGAGCAGTTCTTC. This gives the protein CASSKDRGSYNEQFF.

This clone was found once. This chain connects TRBV7-2 to TRBJ2-2, with D uncertain. Per germline, CDR1 SGHTA and CDR2 FQGNSA. The ends were cut back, 5 bases at V and 3 bases at J, with 10 bases in the middle. The CDR3 covers 14 residues. As DNA, the CDR3 is TGTGCCAGCAGCAACCCGATCGACACCGGGGAGCTGTTTTTT. It codes for CASSNPIDTGELFF.

The genes are TRBV9 and TRBJ1-3, with D tentatively TRBD1 (5 bases). The V and J ends lost 2 bases and 4 bases respectively, with 13 bases between them. CDR1 SGDLS and CDR2 YYNGEE come from the germline V gene. The CDR3 is made up of 15 amino acids. The CDR3 loop reads CASSVLAEGGNTIYF. CDR3 bases: TGTGCCAGCAGCGTCCTCGCGGAGGGGGGAAACACCATATATTTT.

This clone was seen a few times. The V gene is TRBV30, the J gene TRBJ1-4; 8 bases are shared with TRBD1. Germline V gives CDR1 GTSNPN, CDR2 SVGIG (reference sequence). Trimming removed 8 bases from V and 8 bases from J; junction bases left unmatched: 10. The CDR3 sequence is 13 residues long. The chain's CDR3 is CALADRVVEKLFF. The CDR3 DNA sequence: TGTGCCCTGGCGGACAGGGTGGTCGAAAAACTGTTTTTT.

The V gene is TRBV7-8, the J gene TRBJ2-7; TRBD1 aligns across 8 bases. V was clipped by 6 bases and J by 7 bases; unmatched bases: 8. The length of the CDR3 is 13 residues. Germline-derived CDR1 and CDR2 are SGHVS and FQNEAQ. Written as DNA, the CDR3 is TGTGCCAGCAGTTCGGACAGGGTTGGGGAGCAGTACTTC. This sequence encodes CASSSDRVGEQYF.

The chain couples TRBV7-6 to TRBJ2-7; no clear D gene. Germline V gene data show CDR1 as SGHVS and CDR2 as FNYEAQ. The V end lost 5 bases, the J end lost 3 bases, and 11 bases lay between the germline ends. The CDR3 contains 13 residues. The CDR3 region has the DNA TGTGCCAGCAGCGTAGGGCAGAACTACGAGCAGTACTTC. It codes for CASSVGQNYEQYF.

The V call is TRBV9, the J call TRBJ2-2; D not certain. This CDR3 comprises 14 residues. The V end was cut by 1 base, the J end by 2 bases, with 6 bases between. In germline, CDR1 is SGDLS, CDR2 YYNGEE. CDR3 region: CASSVYPNTGELFF. CDR3 in DNA: TGTGCCAGCAGCGTATACCCCAACACCGGGGAGCTGTTTTTT.

V is TRBV6-1 and J is TRBJ1-5, with no clear D. The CDR3 has 15 residues. Trimming removed 4 bases at V and 5 bases at J, with 15 bases between. Looked up from germline, CDR1 is MNHNS and CDR2 is SASEGT. The CDR3 reads CASSGSFRVDQPQHF. As DNA, the CDR3 is TGTGCCAGCAGTGGGAGCTTTAGGGTTGATCAGCCCCAGCATTTT.

The V gene is TRBV4-1, the J gene TRBJ1-2; maybe TRBD1 (5 bases). CDR3 length: 15 amino acids. CDR1 MGHRA and CDR2 YSYEKL come from the germline V gene. V was clipped by 1 base and J by 3 bases, with 12 bases between them. CDR3 sequence reads: CASSQGGGRDYGYTF. CDR3 nucleotides: TGCGCCAGCAGCCAAGGGGGGGGACGAGACTATGGCTACACCTTC.

The chain links TRBV30 to TRBJ2-5; weak D call: TRBD1 (5 bases). Trimming shortened V by 5 bases and J by 4 bases, and 8 bases separated the two germline ends. CDR1 is GTSNPN, CDR2 SVGIG, per germline (reference sequence). The CDR3 extends over 11 amino acids. Here the CDR3 reads CAWLGLETQYF. The CDR3 bases are TGTGCCTGGTTGGGGCTAGAGACCCAGTACTTC.

DNA for the CDR3: TGTGCCAGCAGCCCTCCGGGCACCGTTGGAAACACCATATATTTT. Its translation is CASSPPGTVGNTIYF. The chain links TRBV11-2 to TRBJ1-3; D unresolved. The V gene's germline CDR1 is SGHAT and CDR2 FQNNGV. Trimming left V 5 bases short and J 3 bases short, with 14 bases between. This CDR3 is 15 amino acids long.

This clone showed up just a few times. Other DNA sequences in this sample translate to the same CDR3. The rearrangement links TRBV5-1 to TRBJ1-5; D uncertain. From germline, CDR1 is SGHRS and CDR2 YFSETQ. The V end lost 0 bases, the J end lost 1 base, and 8 bases lay between the germline ends. The CDR3 consists of 15 residues. CDR3: CASSLEGGSNQPQHF. CDR3 DNA: TGCGCCAGCAGCTTGGAAGGAGGGAGCAATCAGCCCCAGCATTTT. Using reference TRBV5-1 and TRBJ1-5 for the parts outside the CDR3, the full variable domain is KAGVTQTPRYLIKTRGQQVTLSCSPISGHRSVSWYQQTPGQGLQFLFEYFSETQRNKGNFPGRFSGRQFSNSRSEMNVSTLELGDSALYLCASSLEGGSNQPQHFGDGTRLSIL.

The chain links TRBV5-1 to TRBJ2-1, with D perhaps TRBD1 (5 bases). The CDR3 totals 14 residues. Germline V gives CDR1 SGHRS, CDR2 YFSETQ. V gave up 4 bases and J gave up 9 bases, with 17 bases separating them. CDR3 region: CASSVEWGLSEQFF. The CDR3 DNA is TGCGCCAGCAGCGTCGAGTGGGGCTTGAGTGAGCAGTTCTTC.

The chain couples TRBV6-4 to TRBJ1-2; 7 nucleotides agree with TRBD1. The CDR3 is made up of 15 amino acids. J gave up 7 bases and V 0 bases, and 8 bases lay outside the gene matches. The germline gives CDR1 MRHNA, CDR2 SNTAGT. The CDR3 protein is CASSDSGDREFGYTF. The DNA of the CDR3 is TGTGCCAGCAGTGACTCGGGTGACAGGGAATTTGGCTACACCTTC.

This clone has just one count. V usage is TRBV5-1 and J usage is TRBJ2-2; D is uncertain. This CDR3 comprises 13 residues. V lost 0 bases and J 6 bases, leaving 6 bases between the germline ends. Looked up from germline, CDR1 is SGHRS and CDR2 is YFSETQ. CDR3 in DNA: TGCGCCAGCAGCTTGGACCCCCCCGGGGAGCTGTTTTTT. It encodes CASSLDPPGELFF.

The chain employs TRBV5-1 and TRBJ1-1; no clear D. The CDR3 has 15 amino acids. Germline V CDR1 and CDR2: SGHRS, YFSETQ. With 4 bases removed from V and 0 bases from J, the gap between germline ends came to 13 bases. The CDR3 coding sequence is TGCGCCAGCAGCCCTGACATGACCATGAACACTGAAGCTTTCTTT. It specifies CASSPDMTMNTEAFF.

V and J are TRBV28 and TRBJ1-2, with D possibly being TRBD1 (6 bases). The germline V gene has CDR1 MDHEN and CDR2 SYDVKM. The germline V and J ends were trimmed by 5 bases and 6 bases, with 13 bases remaining between them. The CDR3 is made up of 13 amino acids. The CDR3 region is CASSNTGQHGYTF. CDR3 bases: TGTGCCAGCAGTAACACAGGGCAGCATGGCTACACCTTC.

The chain has TRBV10-3 and TRBJ2-7, with D possibly matching TRBD2 (6 bases). The CDR3 covers 14 residues. Between the trimmed V and J ends, which lost 4 bases and 5 bases, there was a span of 15 bases. The germline V gene has CDR1 ENHRY and CDR2 SYGVKD. CDR3 sequence (DNA): TGTGCCATCAGTGCCTCGACCGGAGGGAACGAGCAGTACTTC. Protein: CAISASTGGNEQYF.

The J gene is TRBJ2-7, the V gene TRBV5-1, with 10 positions matching TRBD1. Trimming removed 3 bases from V and 4 bases from J; junction bases left unmatched: 4. The CDR3 is made up of 14 amino acids. Germline V gives CDR1 SGHRS, CDR2 YFSETQ. CDR3 nucleotide sequence: TGCGCCAGCAGCTCGACAGGGGGCGTGTACGAGCAGTACTTC. Translating gives CASSSTGGVYEQYF.

This clone was detected only once. The V call is TRBV15, the J call TRBJ2-1; 15 bases are a match to TRBD2. The trim removed 4 bases at V and 5 bases at J, leaving 9 bases unmatched. The CDR3 loop spans 18 amino acids. The V gene's germline CDR1 is LNHNV and CDR2 YYDKDF (reference sequence). In DNA form, the CDR3 reads TGTGCCACCAGCATCGGACTAGCGGGAGGGTCCACTGACAATGAGCAGTTCTTC. Translated: CATSIGLAGGSTDNEQFF.

This clone was seen a few times. This chain joins TRBV18 and TRBJ1-1, with D unclear. The V end lost 1 base, the J end lost 3 bases, and 12 bases lay between the germline ends. The germline CDR1 and CDR2 sequences are KGHSH and LQKENI. The CDR3 extends over 15 amino acids. CDR3 sequence: CASSPRLGGDTEAFF. The CDR3 DNA reads TGTGCCAGCTCACCACGACTGGGCGGGGACACTGAAGCTTTCTTT.

The chain combines TRBV7-2 with TRBJ1-1; no firm D call. Trimming took off 2 bases at V and 8 bases at J, with 12 bases between the two ends. The CDR3 totals 13 residues. Germline V gene sequence: CDR1 SGHTA, CDR2 FQGNSA. The CDR3 DNA follows: TGTGCCAGCAGCTTACAACAAAGCTTCGAAGCTTTCTTT. Translation gives CASSLQQSFEAFF.

The V and J genes are TRBV4-1 and TRBJ1-2; maybe TRBD1 (5 bases). V shed 0 bases and J shed 8 bases, with 13 bases lying between them. CDR1 is MGHRA and CDR2 is YSYEKL in the germline V gene. The CDR3 runs 14 residues. The CDR3 loop is CASSQETNGAGYTF. The CDR3 DNA sequence: TGCGCCAGCAGCCAAGAGACAAACGGGGCGGGCTACACCTTC.

V is TRBV5-1 and J is TRBJ2-2, with 9 bases fitting TRBD1. With V trimmed by 5 bases and J by 1 base, 3 bases remained unmatched. CDR1 is SGHRS, CDR2 YFSETQ, per germline. The CDR3 is 15 residues long. The CDR3 loop is CASRGTGLNTGELFF. CDR3 sequence (DNA): TGCGCCAGCAGGGGGACAGGGCTGAACACCGGGGAGCTGTTTTTT. Based on the CDR3 plus reference TRBV5-1 and TRBJ2-2, the full variable domain is KAGVTQTPRYLIKTRGQQVTLSCSPISGHRSVSWYQQTPGQGLQFLFEYFSETQRNKGNFPGRFSGRQFSNSRSEMNVSTLELGDSALYLCASRGTGLNTGELFFGEGSRLTVL.

The chain joins TRBV4-3 to TRBJ2-2; TRBD2 aligns across 12 bases. This CDR3 has 21 amino acids. With 3 bases clipped from V and 2 bases from J, the junction kept 16 bases outside the gene matches. CDR1 is LGHNA and CDR2 is YSLEER in the germline V gene. CDR3 in amino acids: CASSQRLGLAGLGGNTGELFF. The CDR3 DNA follows: TGCGCCAGCAGCCAGCGCCTCGGACTAGCGGGATTGGGAGGAAACACCGGGGAGCTGTTTTTT.

The CDR3 region has the DNA TGTGCCAGCTCACCTCCAACGCGGATGGGGGAAAAACTGTTTTTT. Protein sequence: CASSPPTRMGEKLFF. This sequence joins TRBV18 and TRBJ1-4; unclear D gene. V shed 3 bases and J shed 8 bases, with 16 bases lying between them. This CDR3 has 15 amino acids. The germline V gene encodes CDR1 KGHSH and CDR2 LQKENI. Full variable domain (outside the CDR3, taken from reference TRBV18 and TRBJ1-4): NAGVMQNPRHLVRRRGQEARLRCSPMKGHSHVYWYRQLPEEGLKFMVYLQKENIIDESGMPKERFSAEFPKEGPSILRIQQVVRGDSAAYFCASSPPTRMGEKLFFGSGTQLSVL.

V is TRBV19 and J is TRBJ2-1; TRBD2 agrees at 7 bases. V shed 4 bases, J shed 9 bases, and the junction held 18 bases outside the gene matches. The germline gives CDR1 LNHDA, CDR2 SQIVND (reference sequence). The CDR3 is 17 amino acids. The CDR3 sequence is CASSTPRQRRESGEQFF. CDR3 DNA sequence: TGTGCCAGTAGTACCCCTCGACAGCGGCGGGAGTCCGGTGAGCAGTTCTTC.

This clone showed up just once. The V and J genes are TRBV27 and TRBJ2-7, with 7 bases lining up with TRBD1. Per the germline V gene, CDR1 is MNHEY and CDR2 is SMNVEV (reference sequence). The trim removed 2 bases at V and 3 bases at J, leaving 4 bases unmatched. CDR3 length: 14 residues. The CDR3: CASSLSPGGYEQYF. CDR3 DNA: TGTGCCAGCAGTTTAAGCCCAGGGGGCTACGAGCAGTACTTC.